This passage covers 16 T cell receptor beta chains from one sample sequenced in a study of cytomegalovirus exposure and HLA in healthy donors. Primers included in the PCR were 60 Vbeta and 13 Jbeta primers. TCRdb's table, derived via immunoSEQ multiplex PCR, lists solely in-frame clones and lacks some. The table has roughly 93,000 clones, roughly 77% seen once. Sequencing was carried out using PBMCs. The receptors derive from a man aged 25-40 years in good health and CMV-seronegative.

The chain couples TRBV5-4 to TRBJ2-7, with 10 positions matching TRBD2. This CDR3 has 15 residues. Unmatched junction bases numbered 7, after V lost 4 bases and J lost 3 bases. Germline values: CDR1 SGHNT, CDR2 YYREEE (reference sequence). CDR3 nucleotide sequence: TGTGCCAGCAGCCCCAGGATAGCGGGAGGCTACGAGCAGTACTTC. Amino acids: CASSPRIAGGYEQYF.

This clone was recorded once. The V call is TRBV5-1, the J call TRBJ1-1; no reliable D call. This CDR3 has 14 residues. In germline, CDR1 is SGHRS, CDR2 YFSETQ. V was shortened by 4 bases and J by 0 bases, with 10 bases between the two germline ends. The CDR3 nucleotides read TGCGCCAGCAGCCTAAGTTCCATGAACACTGAAGCTTTCTTT. It specifies CASSLSSMNTEAFF. The full variable domain, in which reference TRBV5-1 and TRBJ1-1 provide the parts outside the CDR3, is KAGVTQTPRYLIKTRGQQVTLSCSPISGHRSVSWYQQTPGQGLQFLFEYFSETQRNKGNFPGRFSGRQFSNSRSEMNVSTLELGDSALYLCASSLSSMNTEAFFGQGTRLTVV.

In DNA, the CDR3 is TGTGCCAGCAGCCCGCACATGTCTAGCAATCAGCCCCAGCATTTT. Protein sequence: CASSPHMSSNQPQHF. This sequence joins TRBV7-2 and TRBJ1-5; D ambiguous. Trimming cost V 5 bases and J 0 bases, with 11 bases left between them. CDR3 length: 15 amino acids. In germline, CDR1 is SGHTA, CDR2 FQGNSA.

The J gene is TRBJ1-1, the V gene TRBV10-3; D unclear. V was clipped by 1 base and J by 1 base, with 7 bases between them. Per the germline V gene, CDR1 is ENHRY and CDR2 is SYGVKD. The CDR3 consists of 14 residues. CDR3 sequence: CAISEYGQNTEAFF. The CDR3 nucleotides read TGTGCCATCAGTGAGTACGGTCAGAACACTGAAGCTTTCTTT.

In this sample, this clone turned up once. The V call is TRBV7-2, the J call TRBJ2-1, with 7 bases identical to TRBD2. The CDR3 length is 17 residues. V lost 1 base and J lost 9; bases outside the gene matches: 15. CDR1 and CDR2 from the germline V gene are SGHTA and FQGNSA. The CDR3 region has the DNA TGTGCCAGCAGCTTAGTTAGTGGCGGGAGTAAAACTGGTGAGCAGTTCTTC. Its translation is CASSLVSGGSKTGEQFF.

This chain connects TRBV30 to TRBJ2-3; TRBD2 matches 10 bases. The CDR3 consists of 16 residues. With 0 bases clipped from V and 0 bases from J, the junction kept 3 bases outside the gene matches. The V gene's germline CDR1 is GTSNPN and CDR2 SVGIG (reference sequence). CDR3 in DNA: TGTGCCTGGAGTGTCGAAGCGGGAGGGAGCACAGATACGCAGTATTTT. Its translation is CAWSVEAGGSTDTQYF.

The rearrangement links TRBV6-5 to TRBJ1-2; 8 bases fit TRBD1. Trimming took 5 bases from V and 7 from J; bases not matched to a gene: 3. The CDR3 consists of 12 residues. Germline V gene lookup returns CDR1 MNHEY and CDR2 SVGAGI. CDR3 nucleotides: TGTGCCAGCAGTCCAGGGGGCCGTGGCTACACCTTC. This sequence encodes CASSPGGRGYTF.

This clone was observed a few times. The chain has TRBV6-6 and TRBJ1-5; 10 bases map to TRBD1. The CDR3 runs 15 residues. V shed 2 bases and J 6 bases; nucleotides not matched to a gene: 4. Germline V lookup: CDR1 MNHNY, CDR2 SVGAGI (reference sequence). CDR3 residues: CASSYGGQGTQPQHF. The CDR3 DNA reads TGTGCCAGCAGTTACGGGGGACAGGGGACTCAGCCCCAGCATTTT.

In this sample, this clone turned up a few times. The chain couples TRBV7-8 to TRBJ1-6; TRBD1 matches at 8 bases. Germline V gives CDR1 SGHVS, CDR2 FQNEAQ. This CDR3 region has 17 residues. J was trimmed by 5 bases and V by 5 bases; bases with no gene match: 11. The CDR3 region has the DNA TGTGCCAGCAGCGGACATAACAGGGACAGGAATAATTCACCCCTCCACTTT. Its protein product is CASSGHNRDRNNSPLHF.

This clone was counted a few times. The chain couples TRBV5-6 to TRBJ2-7, with D tentatively TRBD2 (5 bases). The CDR3 is made up of 12 amino acids. Trimming removed 0 bases from V and 5 bases from J, with 6 bases in between. Germline CDR1 SGHDT, CDR2 YYEEEE. The CDR3 spells CASSLGRHEQYF. In nucleotides, the CDR3 is TGTGCCAGCAGCTTGGGGAGGCACGAGCAGTACTTC. The full variable domain, completed using reference TRBV5-6 and TRBJ2-7, is DAGVTQSPTHLIKTRGQQVTLRCSPKSGHDTVSWYQQALGQGPQFIFQYYEEEERQRGNFPDRFSGHQFPNYSSELNVNALLLGDSALYLCASSLGRHEQYFGPGTRLTVT.

This chain uses TRBV5-1 with TRBJ2-2, with D perhaps matching TRBD1 (7 bases). V was clipped by 6 bases and J by 5 bases, with 17 bases between them. The CDR3 runs to 15 residues. In germline, CDR1 is SGHRS, CDR2 YFSETQ. The CDR3 region is CASNPAGQQTGELFF. The CDR3 bases are TGCGCCAGCAACCCCGCGGGACAGCAAACCGGGGAGCTGTTTTTT.

V is TRBV27 and J is TRBJ1-5; a weak D match, TRBD1 (6 bases). The CDR3 spans 15 residues. Germline lookup yields CDR1 MNHEY and CDR2 SMNVEV (reference sequence). The V and J ends lost 3 bases and 0 bases respectively, with 9 bases between them. CDR3 sequence reads: CASSLEGGSNQPQHF. As DNA, the CDR3 is TGTGCCAGCAGTTTGGAAGGGGGTAGCAATCAGCCCCAGCATTTT.

The V and J genes are TRBV19 and TRBJ2-1; 8 positions agree with TRBD1. The CDR3 contains 13 residues. Germline values: CDR1 LNHDA, CDR2 SQIVND (reference sequence). J lost 6 bases, V lost 4 bases, and 2 bases had no gene match. The CDR3 sequence is CASSTGQGNEQFF. The CDR3 DNA reads as TGTGCCAGTAGTACCGGACAGGGCAATGAGCAGTTCTTC.

The CDR3 loop reads CAWSKDSLNTEAFF. Written as DNA, the CDR3 is TGTGCCTGGAGTAAGGACAGCCTGAACACTGAAGCTTTCTTT. The genes are TRBV30 and TRBJ1-1; perhaps TRBD1 as D (6 bases). Germline CDR1 GTSNPN, CDR2 SVGIG (reference sequence). The length of the CDR3 is 14 residues. Trimming pared 2 bases from V and 0 bases from J, leaving 10 bases between.

The chain has TRBV7-8 and TRBJ1-1; 7 nucleotides align to TRBD1. J lost 7 bases, V lost 6 bases, and 11 bases had no gene match. The germline CDR1 and CDR2 sequences are SGHVS and FQNEAQ. The CDR3 has 14 residues. The CDR3: CASSQGGPKNEAFF. DNA for the CDR3: TGTGCCAGCAGTCAGGGGGGACCGAAAAATGAAGCTTTCTTT.

This chain joins TRBV7-9 and TRBJ2-5; D call uncertain. The end of the DNA aligns better with TRBJ2-7, so the J call may be wrong. The germline gives CDR1 SEHNR, CDR2 FQNEAQ (reference sequence). This CDR3 is 11 amino acids long. CDR3 region: CASSFSYEQYF. CDR3 nucleotide sequence: TGTGCCAGCAGCTTCTCCTACGAGCAGTACTTC.